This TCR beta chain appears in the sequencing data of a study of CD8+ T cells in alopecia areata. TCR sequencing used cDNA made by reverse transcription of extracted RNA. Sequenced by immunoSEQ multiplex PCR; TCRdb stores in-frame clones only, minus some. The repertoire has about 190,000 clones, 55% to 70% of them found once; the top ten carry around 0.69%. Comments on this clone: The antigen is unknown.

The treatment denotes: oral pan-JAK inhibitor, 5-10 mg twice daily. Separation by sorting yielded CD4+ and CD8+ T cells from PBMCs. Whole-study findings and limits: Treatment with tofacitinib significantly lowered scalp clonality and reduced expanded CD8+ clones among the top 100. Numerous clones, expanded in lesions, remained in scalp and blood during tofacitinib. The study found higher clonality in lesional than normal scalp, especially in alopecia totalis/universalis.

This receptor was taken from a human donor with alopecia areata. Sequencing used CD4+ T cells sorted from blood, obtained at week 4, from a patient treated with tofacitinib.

The CDR3: CASSEGLAGGLYEQFF. In DNA form, the CDR3 reads TGTGCCAGCAGTGAGGGTCTAGCGGGAGGATTGTATGAGCAGTTCTTC. This sequence joins TRBV6-1 and TRBJ2-1; TRBD2 agrees at 11 bases. The CDR3 is made up of 16 amino acids. Looked up from germline, CDR1 is MNHNS and CDR2 is SASEGT. Trimming took 3 bases from V and 8 from J; bases not matched to a gene: 9.